This entry is about one T cell receptor beta chain. This entry comes from a study of blood T cell repertoires in COVID-19. Study at large: Donors in the United States, Italy and Spain gave samples during acute or convalescent COVID-19. In each case, the material was cDNA or gDNA derived from T cells, B-cell-depleted T cells, or PBMCs.

In the original analysis: Cell counts per sample came from amplifying reference gene primers. Sequencing was performed with immunoSEQ multiplex PCR; in TCRdb, only in-frame clones are kept and a portion is missing. V, J and clone size reflect that table, while D and trimming were determined from the DNA. The sample contains approximately 350,000 clones, about 89% of which appear only once. Germline CDR1 and CDR2: GTSNPN and SVGIG (reference sequence). The CDR3 spans 11 residues. Trimming cost V 2 bases and J 4 bases, with 6 bases left between them. The source of this sequence is a middle-aged man with acute or convalescent COVID-19. The chain has TRBV30 and TRBJ2-7, with D hard to call. What was sequenced was peripheral blood. CDR3 nucleotides: TGTGCCTGGAGTAAATCGTACGAGCAGTACTTC. Its protein is CAWSKSYEQYF. Using reference TRBV30 and TRBJ2-7 for the parts outside the CDR3, the full variable domain is SQTIHQWPATLVQPVGSPLSLECTVEGTSNPNLYWYRQAAGRGLQLLFYSVGIGQISSEVPQNLSASRPQDRQFILSSKKLLLSDSGFYLCAWSKSYEQYFGPGTRLTVT.